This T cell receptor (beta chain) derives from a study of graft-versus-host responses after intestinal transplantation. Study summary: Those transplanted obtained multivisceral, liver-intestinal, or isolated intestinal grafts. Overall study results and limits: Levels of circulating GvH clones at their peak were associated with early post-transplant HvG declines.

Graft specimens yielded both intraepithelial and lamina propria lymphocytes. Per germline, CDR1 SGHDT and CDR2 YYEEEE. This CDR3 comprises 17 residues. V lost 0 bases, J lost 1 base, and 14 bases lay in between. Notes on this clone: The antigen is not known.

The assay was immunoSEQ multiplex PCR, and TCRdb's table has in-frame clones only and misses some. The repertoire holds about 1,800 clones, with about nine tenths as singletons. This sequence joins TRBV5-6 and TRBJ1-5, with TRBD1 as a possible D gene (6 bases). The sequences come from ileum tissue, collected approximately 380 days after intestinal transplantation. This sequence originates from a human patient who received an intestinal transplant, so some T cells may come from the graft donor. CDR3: CASSLEAHRVSNQPQHF. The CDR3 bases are TGTGCCAGCAGCTTGGAAGCACACAGGGTAAGCAATCAGCCCCAGCATTTT.